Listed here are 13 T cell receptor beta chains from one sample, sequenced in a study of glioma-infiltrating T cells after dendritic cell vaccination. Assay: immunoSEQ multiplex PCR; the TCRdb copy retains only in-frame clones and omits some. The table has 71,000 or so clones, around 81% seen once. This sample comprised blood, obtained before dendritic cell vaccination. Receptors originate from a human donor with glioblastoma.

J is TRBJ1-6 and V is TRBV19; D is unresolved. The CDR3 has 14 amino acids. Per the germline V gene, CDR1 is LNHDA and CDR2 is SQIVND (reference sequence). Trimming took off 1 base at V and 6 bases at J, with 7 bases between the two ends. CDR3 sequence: CASSIGHSNSPLHF. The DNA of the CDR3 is TGTGCCAGTAGTATAGGACACTCTAATTCACCCCTCCACTTT.

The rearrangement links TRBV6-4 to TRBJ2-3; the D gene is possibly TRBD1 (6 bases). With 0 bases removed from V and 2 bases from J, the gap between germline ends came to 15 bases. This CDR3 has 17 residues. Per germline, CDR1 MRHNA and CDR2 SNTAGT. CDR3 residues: CASSDSGAGAITDTQYF. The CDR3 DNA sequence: TGTGCCAGCAGTGACTCGGGCGCAGGGGCCATCACAGATACGCAGTATTTT.

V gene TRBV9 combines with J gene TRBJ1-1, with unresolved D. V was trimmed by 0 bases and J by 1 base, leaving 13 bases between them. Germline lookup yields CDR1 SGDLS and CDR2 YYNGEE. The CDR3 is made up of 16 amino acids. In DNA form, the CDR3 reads TGTGCCAGCAGCGTAGGAGGTGGAGTGACGAACACTGAAGCTTTCTTT. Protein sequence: CASSVGGGVTNTEAFF.

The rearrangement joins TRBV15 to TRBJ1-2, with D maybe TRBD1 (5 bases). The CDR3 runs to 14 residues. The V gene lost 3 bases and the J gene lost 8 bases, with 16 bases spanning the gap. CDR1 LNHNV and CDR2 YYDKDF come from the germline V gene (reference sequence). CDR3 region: CATSSGGPGRGYTF. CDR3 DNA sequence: TGTGCCACCAGCAGCGGGGGTCCCGGGCGGGGCTACACCTTC.

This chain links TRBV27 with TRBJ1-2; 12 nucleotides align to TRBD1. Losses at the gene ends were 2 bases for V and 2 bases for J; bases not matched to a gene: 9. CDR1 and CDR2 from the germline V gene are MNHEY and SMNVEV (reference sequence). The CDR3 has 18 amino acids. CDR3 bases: TGTGCCAGCAGTTTAGTTGGGACAGGGGGCATTGGCAACTATGGCTACACCTTC. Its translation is CASSLVGTGGIGNYGYTF.

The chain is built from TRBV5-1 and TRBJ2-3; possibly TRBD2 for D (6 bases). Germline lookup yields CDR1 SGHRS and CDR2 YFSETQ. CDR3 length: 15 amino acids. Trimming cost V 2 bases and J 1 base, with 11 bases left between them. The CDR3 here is CASSFGGEGTDTQYF. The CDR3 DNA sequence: TGCGCCAGCAGCTTCGGAGGGGAGGGCACAGATACGCAGTATTTT.

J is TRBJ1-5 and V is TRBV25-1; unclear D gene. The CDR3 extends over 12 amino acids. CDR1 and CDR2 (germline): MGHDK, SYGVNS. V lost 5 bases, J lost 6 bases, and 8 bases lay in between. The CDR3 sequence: CASSSGGQPQHF. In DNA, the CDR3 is TGTGCCAGCAGTTCGGGAGGTCAGCCCCAGCATTTT.

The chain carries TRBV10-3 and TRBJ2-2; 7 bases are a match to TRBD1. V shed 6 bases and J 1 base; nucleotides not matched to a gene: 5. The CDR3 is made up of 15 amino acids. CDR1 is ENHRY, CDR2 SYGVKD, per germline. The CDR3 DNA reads TGTGCCATCAGGACCGGGACAGAGAACACCGGGGAGCTGTTTTTT. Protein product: CAIRTGTENTGELFF.

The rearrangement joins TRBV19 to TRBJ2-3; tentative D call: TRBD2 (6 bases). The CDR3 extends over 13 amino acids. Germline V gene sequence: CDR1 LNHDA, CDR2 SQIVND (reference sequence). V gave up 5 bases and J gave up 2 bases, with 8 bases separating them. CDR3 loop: CASSAGNTDTQYF. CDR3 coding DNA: TGTGCCAGTAGTGCGGGGAACACAGATACGCAGTATTTT.

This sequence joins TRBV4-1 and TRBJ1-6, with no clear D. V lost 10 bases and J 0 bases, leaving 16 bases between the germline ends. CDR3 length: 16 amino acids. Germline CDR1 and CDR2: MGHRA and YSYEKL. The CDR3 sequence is CAIDYKVGSYNSPLHF. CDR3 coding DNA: TGCGCCATCGACTACAAGGTGGGCTCCTATAATTCACCCCTCCACTTT.

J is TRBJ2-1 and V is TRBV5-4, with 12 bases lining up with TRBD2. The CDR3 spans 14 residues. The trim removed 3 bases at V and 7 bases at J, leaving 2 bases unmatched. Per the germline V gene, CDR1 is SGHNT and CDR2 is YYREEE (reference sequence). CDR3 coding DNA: TGTGCCAGCAGCTCGGGACTAGCGGGTAATGAGCAGTTCTTC. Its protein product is CASSSGLAGNEQFF.

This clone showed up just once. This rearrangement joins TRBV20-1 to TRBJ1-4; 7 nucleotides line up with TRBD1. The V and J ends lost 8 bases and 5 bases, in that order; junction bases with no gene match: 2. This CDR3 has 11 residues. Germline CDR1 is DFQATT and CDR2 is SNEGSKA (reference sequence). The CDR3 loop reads CSTGENEKLFF. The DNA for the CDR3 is TGCAGTACAGGGGAAAATGAAAAACTGTTTTTT.

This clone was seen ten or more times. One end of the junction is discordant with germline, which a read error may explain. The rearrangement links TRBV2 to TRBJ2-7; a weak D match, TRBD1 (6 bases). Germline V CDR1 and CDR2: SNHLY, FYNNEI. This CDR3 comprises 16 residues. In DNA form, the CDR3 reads TGTGCCAGCAGGGAAGATGGGGGCGACAGCTCCTACGAGCAGTACTTC. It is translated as CASREDGGDSSYEQYF.